Listed here is a single TCR beta chain. Its antigen is not identified. Next came a second PCR, run for roughly 6 to 11 cycles, which used a sample-barcoded 5' primer along with a J-beta primer mix. TCRdb recomputed calls from the 5' RACE reads with MiXCR, one row per CDR3 protein. Among approximately 800,000 distinct CDR3 sequences listed, 46% were seen once. The sample originates from a study of blood T cells in healthy people across ages. Overall study context: About one barcoded beta molecule per two T cells was captured by template switching. Findings and caveats of the study: Older age coincided with a roughly linear decline in TCR beta diversity per million T cells.

The germline CDR1 and CDR2 sequences are SNHLY and FYNNEI. The CDR3 has 15 amino acids. Sequencing used blood. The receptor's source is a man aged 80 or over in good health. V is TRBV2 and J is TRBJ2-4; TRBD2 agrees at 9 bases. The J call may be faulty, since TRBJ2-7 better matches the DNA end. In DNA, the CDR3 is TGTGCCAGCAGTTCTTCTAGCGGGGCGCTCTACGAGCAGTACTTC. Residues: CASSSSSGALYEQYF.